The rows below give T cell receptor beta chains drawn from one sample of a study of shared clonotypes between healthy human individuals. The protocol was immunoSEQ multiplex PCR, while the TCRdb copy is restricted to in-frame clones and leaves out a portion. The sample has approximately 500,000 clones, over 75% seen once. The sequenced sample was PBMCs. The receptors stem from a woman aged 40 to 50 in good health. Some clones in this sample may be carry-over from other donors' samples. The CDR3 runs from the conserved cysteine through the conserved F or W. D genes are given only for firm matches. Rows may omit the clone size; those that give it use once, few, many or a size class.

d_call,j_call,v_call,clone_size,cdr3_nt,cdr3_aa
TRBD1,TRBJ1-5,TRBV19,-,TGTGCCAGTAGTGGGACAGGGGGTCAGCCCCAGCATTTT,CASSGTGGQPQHF
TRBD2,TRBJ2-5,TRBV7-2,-,TGTGCCAGCAGTTATAGCGGGAATAGCCAAGAGACCCAGTACTTC,CASSYSGNSQETQYF
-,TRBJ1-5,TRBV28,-,TGTGCAGGGGGGGATCAGCCCCAGCATTTT,CAGGDQPQHF
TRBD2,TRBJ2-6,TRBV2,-,TGTGCCAGCGGGATGACTAGCGGGAGGGCCCAGACTTTC,CASGMTSGRAQTF
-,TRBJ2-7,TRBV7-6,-,TGTGCCAGCAGCTTCTCGGAGGACTCCTACGAGCAGTACTTC,CASSFSEDSYEQYF
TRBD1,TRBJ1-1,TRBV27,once,TGTGCCAGCAGGGGGGACAGGGCCGCTTTCTTT,CASRGDRAAFF
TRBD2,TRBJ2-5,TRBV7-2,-,TGTGCCAGCAGGCCGGAAGGGACTAACGGCATCGTGACCCAGTACTTC,CASRPEGTNGIVTQYF
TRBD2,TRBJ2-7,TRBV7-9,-,TGTGCCAGCAGCCCCCCACCGGGACTAGCGGGCAGCTCCTACGAGCAGTACTTC,CASSPPPGLAGSSYEQYF
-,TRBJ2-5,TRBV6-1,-,TGTGCCAGCAGTGAAGGGGGGGGCAGGTGGGAGACCCAGTACTTC,CASSEGGGRWETQYF
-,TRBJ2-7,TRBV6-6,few,TGTGCCAGCAGGAAGGGGTGGGAGCAGTACTTC,CASRKGWEQYF
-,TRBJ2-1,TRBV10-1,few,TGCGCCAGCAGTGAGTCTTGGCGGAGCAATGAGCAGTTCTTC,CASSESWRSNEQFF
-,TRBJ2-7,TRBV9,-,TGTGCCAGCAGCGCGGGACTTTCCTCCGAGCAGTACTTC,CASSAGLSSEQYF
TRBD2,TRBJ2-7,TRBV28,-,TGTGCCAGCAGTAGCGGGAGTCTGGGCGAGCAGTACTTC,CASSSGSLGEQYF
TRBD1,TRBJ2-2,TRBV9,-,TGTGCCAGCAGCAGGAACAGGGGTTCGAACACCGGGGAGCTGTTTTTT,CASSRNRGSNTGELFF
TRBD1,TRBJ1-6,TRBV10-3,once,TGTGCCATCAGTGTCGGGACAGGGGGTTCACCCCTCCACTTT,CAISVGTGGSPLHF
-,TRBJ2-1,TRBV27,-,TGTGCCAGCAGTGGGGGATCGTCCTCCTACAATGAGCAGTTCTTC,CASSGGSSSYNEQFF
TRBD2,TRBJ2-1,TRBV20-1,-,TGCAGTGGTGGGAGGGCCGGCTTGAAGTTCTTC,CSGGRAGLKFF
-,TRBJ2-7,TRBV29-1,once,TGCAGCGTTTTGGACAGTCCCTACGAGCAGTACTTC,CSVLDSPYEQYF
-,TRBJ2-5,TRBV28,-,TGTGCCAGCAGTTTAAGTACGGGAGAGGCGGCGGCCCAGTACTTC,CASSLSTGEAAAQYF
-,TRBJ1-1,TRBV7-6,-,TGTGCCAGCAGCTTAGGTTCCAATCGGGACACTGAAGCTTTCTTT,CASSLGSNRDTEAFF
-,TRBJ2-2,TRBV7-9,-,TGTGCCAGCAGCTTAGGGGGGGCAGCCGGGGAGCTGTTTTTT,CASSLGGAAGELFF
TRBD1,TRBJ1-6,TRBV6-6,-,TGTGCCAGCAGTTACCGGGACAGGTATAATTCACCCCTCCACTTT,CASSYRDRYNSPLHF
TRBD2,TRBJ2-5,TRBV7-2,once,TGTGCCAGCAGCTTAGGAAGAGGGACTAGCACGACCCAGTACTTC,CASSLGRGTSTTQYF
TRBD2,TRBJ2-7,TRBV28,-,TGTGCCAGCAAGACCCCCCGAAGCGGGGGCTCCTACGAGCAGTACTTC,CASKTPRSGGSYEQYF